What follows are 10 T cell receptor beta chains derived from one specimen sequenced in a study of CD8 T cells in ankylosing spondylitis. Broader study findings: Ankylosing spondylitis blood appeared to carry a characteristic TCR beta motif of roughly eight highly homologous variants.

MiXCR was run by TCRdb on the 5' RACE reads, yielding one entry per CDR3 protein. The repertoire has about 800,000 distinct CDR3 sequences, about 11% of them found once; the top ten carry roughly 0.51%. Their antigens are not known. Sequencing was performed on blood, either unsorted or a sorted T cell fraction (not recorded which). The receptor source for this set is a male donor with ankylosing spondylitis.

This clonotype has more than one count but fewer than ten. The V and J genes are TRBV7-2 and TRBJ2-7, with D perhaps matching TRBD1 (6 bases). The CDR3 length is 15 residues. CDR1 and CDR2 (germline): SGHTA, FQGNSA. Trimming took 4 bases from V and 7 from J, leaving 20 bases between them. CDR3 DNA: TGTGCCAGCAGCTCCAGCCCTAACAGGGCAGAAGAGCAGTACTTC. Its protein product is CASSSSPNRAEEQYF.

This clonotype was seen a few times. The V call is TRBV4-1, the J call TRBJ2-7; no clear D gene. In germline, CDR1 is MGHRA, CDR2 YSYEKL. The CDR3 length is 16 residues. V lost 4 bases and J 1 base, leaving 17 bases between the germline ends. The CDR3 DNA is TGCGCCAGCAGCCTCCTACGGACCATTAGTTCCTACGAGCAGTACTTC. It encodes CASSLLRTISSYEQYF.

This chain links TRBV20-1 with TRBJ2-7; tentative D call: TRBD2 (5 bases). V lost 4 bases, J lost 3 bases, and 22 bases lay in between. The germline V gene has CDR1 DFQATT and CDR2 SNEGSKA (reference sequence). The CDR3 consists of 16 residues. CDR3 sequence: CSAIFPGSGAYYEQYF. As DNA, the CDR3 is TGCAGTGCTATTTTTCCGGGCAGCGGCGCTTACTACGAGCAGTACTTC.

There are many counts of this clonotype. The rearrangement links TRBV29-1 to TRBJ2-7, with 7 nucleotides matching TRBD2. CDR3 length: 14 amino acids. Trimming at V came to 6 bases and at J to 2 bases, leaving 10 bases not matched to a gene. Per germline, CDR1 SQVTM and CDR2 ANQGSEA. CDR3 DNA sequence: TGCAGCGTACCCTTGCCGGGGGGAGCCTACGAGCAGTACTTC. Encoded protein: CSVPLPGGAYEQYF.

The chain links TRBV27 to TRBJ2-1; 8 bases line up with TRBD1. J was trimmed by 4 bases and V by 5 bases; bases with no gene match: 10. Germline loops: CDR1 MNHEY, CDR2 SMNVEV (reference sequence). The CDR3 is made up of 16 amino acids. Written as DNA, the CDR3 is TGTGCCAGCAGTCCGATAGACGGGACAGGTTACAATGAGCAGTTCTTC. Translation gives CASSPIDGTGYNEQFF.

This clonotype showed up just a few times. A much larger clone differs by one base, so this may be a read error. CDR3 in DNA: TGTGCCAGCAGGCAGACAGATACGCAGTATTTT. Its translation is CASRQTDTQYF. The rearrangement links TRBV11-1 to TRBJ2-3, with D hard to call. V was clipped by 6 bases and J by 3 bases, with 4 bases between them. The CDR3 totals 11 residues. The germline gives CDR1 SGHAT, CDR2 FQDESV (reference sequence).

The V and J genes are TRBV5-1 and TRBJ2-3; D ambiguous. V lost 5 bases and J 6 bases, leaving 16 bases between the germline ends. Germline-derived CDR1 and CDR2 are SGHRS and YFSETQ. CDR3 length: 14 amino acids. The CDR3 sequence is CASRPTGIWDTQYF. DNA of the CDR3: TGCGCCAGCAGACCCACCGGTATATGGGATACGCAGTATTTT.

The V call is TRBV20-1, the J call TRBJ2-3; D remains unclear. The ends were cut back, 6 bases at V and 2 bases at J, with 18 bases in the middle. In germline, CDR1 is DFQATT, CDR2 SNEGSKA (reference sequence). The CDR3 is made up of 15 amino acids. The DNA for the CDR3 is TGCAGTGCCCAAACAACCAAGGGATCCACAGATACGCAGTATTTT. This gives the protein CSAQTTKGSTDTQYF.

The genes are TRBV6-4 and TRBJ2-3; 7 nucleotides align to TRBD2. Germline-derived CDR1 and CDR2 are MRHNA and SNTAGT. The CDR3 contains 15 residues. V dropped 3 bases and J dropped 2; count of bases not matched to a gene: 5. CDR3: CASSDERGDTDTQYF. CDR3 nucleotides: TGTGCCAGCAGTGATGAGCGGGGTGACACAGATACGCAGTATTTT.

V is TRBV20-1 and J is TRBJ2-1, with D possibly TRBD2 on 6 matching bases. V was shortened by 5 bases and J by 6 bases, with 20 bases between the two germline ends. This CDR3 is 15 amino acids long. In germline, CDR1 is DFQATT, CDR2 SNEGSKA (reference sequence). Here the CDR3 reads CSAPSAAGFANEQFF. DNA for the CDR3: TGCAGTGCTCCCTCAGCTGCGGGGTTCGCCAATGAGCAGTTCTTC.